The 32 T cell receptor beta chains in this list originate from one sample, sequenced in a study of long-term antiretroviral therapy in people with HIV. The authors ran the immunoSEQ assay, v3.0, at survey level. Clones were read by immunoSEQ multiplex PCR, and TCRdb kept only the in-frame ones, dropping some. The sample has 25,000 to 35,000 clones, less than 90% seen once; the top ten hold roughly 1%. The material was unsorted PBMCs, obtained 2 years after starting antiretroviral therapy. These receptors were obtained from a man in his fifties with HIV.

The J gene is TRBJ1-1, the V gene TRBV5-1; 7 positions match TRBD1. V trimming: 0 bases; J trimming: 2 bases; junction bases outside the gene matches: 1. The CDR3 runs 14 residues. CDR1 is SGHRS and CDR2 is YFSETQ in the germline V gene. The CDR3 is CASSLDRGNTEAFF. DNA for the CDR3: TGCGCCAGCAGCTTGGACAGGGGAAACACTGAAGCTTTCTTT.

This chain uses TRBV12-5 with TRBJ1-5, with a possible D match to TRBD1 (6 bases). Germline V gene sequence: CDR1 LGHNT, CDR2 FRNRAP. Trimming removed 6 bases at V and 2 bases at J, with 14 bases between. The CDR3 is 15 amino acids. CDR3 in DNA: TGTGCTAGTGGGGCGGGGGCAAATCGCAATCAGCCCCAGCATTTT. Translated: CASGAGANRNQPQHF.

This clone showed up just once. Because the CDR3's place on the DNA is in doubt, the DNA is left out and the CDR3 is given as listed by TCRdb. The CDR3 is CASSKRFAQGSIYGYTF. This chain links TRBV21-1 with TRBJ1-2; TRBD1 is the table's D call, not checked against the DNA. TRBV21-1 constitutes a pseudogene. The CDR3 comprises 17 residues, both ends counted.

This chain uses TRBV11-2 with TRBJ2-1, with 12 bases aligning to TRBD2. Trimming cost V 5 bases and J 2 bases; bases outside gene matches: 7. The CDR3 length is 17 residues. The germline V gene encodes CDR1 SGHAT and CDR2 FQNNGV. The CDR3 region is CASSDPRLAGAYNEQFF. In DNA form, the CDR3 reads TGTGCCAGCAGCGACCCCCGACTAGCGGGAGCCTACAATGAGCAGTTCTTC.

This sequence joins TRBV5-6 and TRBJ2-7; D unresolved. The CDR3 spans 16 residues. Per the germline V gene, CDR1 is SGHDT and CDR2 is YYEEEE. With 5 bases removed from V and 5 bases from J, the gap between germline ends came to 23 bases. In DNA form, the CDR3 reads TGTGCCAGCAGTACCAGTGTTTGGGCACGATTGGACGAGCAGTACTTC. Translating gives CASSTSVWARLDEQYF.

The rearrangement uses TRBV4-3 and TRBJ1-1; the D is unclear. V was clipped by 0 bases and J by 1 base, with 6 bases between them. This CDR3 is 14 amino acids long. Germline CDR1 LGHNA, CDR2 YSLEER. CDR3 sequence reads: CASSQDGRNTEAFF. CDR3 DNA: TGCGCCAGCAGCCAAGACGGCAGGAACACTGAAGCTTTCTTT.

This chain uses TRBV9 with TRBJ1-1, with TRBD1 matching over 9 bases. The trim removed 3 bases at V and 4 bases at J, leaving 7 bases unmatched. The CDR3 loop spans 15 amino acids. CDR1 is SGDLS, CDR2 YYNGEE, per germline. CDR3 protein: CASSESSGQGTEAFF. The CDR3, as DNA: TGTGCCAGCAGCGAGAGTTCGGGACAGGGCACTGAAGCTTTCTTT.

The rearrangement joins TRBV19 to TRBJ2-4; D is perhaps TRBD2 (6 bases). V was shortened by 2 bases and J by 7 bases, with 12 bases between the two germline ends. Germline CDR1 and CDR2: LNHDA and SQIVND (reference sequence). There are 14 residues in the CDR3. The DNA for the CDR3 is TGTGCCAGTAGTATACCCGCAGGGAGGAACATTCAGTACTTC. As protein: CASSIPAGRNIQYF.

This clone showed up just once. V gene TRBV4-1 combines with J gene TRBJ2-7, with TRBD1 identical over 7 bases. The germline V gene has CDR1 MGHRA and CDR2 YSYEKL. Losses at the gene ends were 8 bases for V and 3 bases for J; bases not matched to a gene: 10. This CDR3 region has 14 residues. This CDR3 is CASAAGQELYEQYF. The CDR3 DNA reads TGCGCCAGCGCGGCAGGACAGGAACTCTACGAGCAGTACTTC.

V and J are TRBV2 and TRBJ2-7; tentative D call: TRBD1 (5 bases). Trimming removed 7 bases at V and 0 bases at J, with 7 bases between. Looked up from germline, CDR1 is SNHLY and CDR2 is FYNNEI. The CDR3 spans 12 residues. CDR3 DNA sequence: TGTGCCAGCAAACAGGTCTCCTACGAGCAGTACTTC. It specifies CASKQVSYEQYF.

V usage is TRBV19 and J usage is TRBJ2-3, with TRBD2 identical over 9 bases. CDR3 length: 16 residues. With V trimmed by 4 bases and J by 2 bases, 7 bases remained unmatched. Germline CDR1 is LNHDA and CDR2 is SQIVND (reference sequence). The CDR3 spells CASSSLLAGFTDTQYF. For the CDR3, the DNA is TGTGCCAGTAGTAGTCTCCTAGCGGGATTCACAGATACGCAGTATTTT.

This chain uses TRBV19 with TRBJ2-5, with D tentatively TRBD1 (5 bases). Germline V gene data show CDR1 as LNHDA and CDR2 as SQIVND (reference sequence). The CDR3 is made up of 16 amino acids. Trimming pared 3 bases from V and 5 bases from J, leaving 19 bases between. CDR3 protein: CASSISSWAGYETQYF. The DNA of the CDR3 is TGTGCCAGTAGTATTAGTAGTTGGGCAGGGTACGAGACCCAGTACTTC.

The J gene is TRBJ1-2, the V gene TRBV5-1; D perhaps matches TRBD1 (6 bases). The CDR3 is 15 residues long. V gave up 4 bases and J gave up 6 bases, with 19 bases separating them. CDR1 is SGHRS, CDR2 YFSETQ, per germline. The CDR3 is CASSPSEGEDDGYTF. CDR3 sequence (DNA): TGCGCCAGCAGCCCCTCGGAGGGGGAGGACGATGGCTACACCTTC. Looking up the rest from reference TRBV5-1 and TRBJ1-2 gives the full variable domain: KAGVTQTPRYLIKTRGQQVTLSCSPISGHRSVSWYQQTPGQGLQFLFEYFSETQRNKGNFPGRFSGRQFSNSRSEMNVSTLELGDSALYLCASSPSEGEDDGYTFGSGTRLTVV.

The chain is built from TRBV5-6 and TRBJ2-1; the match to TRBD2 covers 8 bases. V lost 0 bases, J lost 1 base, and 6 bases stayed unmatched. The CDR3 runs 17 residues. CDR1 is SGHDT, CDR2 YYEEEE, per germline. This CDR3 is CASSLAASGRSYNEQFF. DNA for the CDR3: TGTGCCAGCAGCTTGGCCGCCAGCGGGAGATCCTACAATGAGCAGTTCTTC.

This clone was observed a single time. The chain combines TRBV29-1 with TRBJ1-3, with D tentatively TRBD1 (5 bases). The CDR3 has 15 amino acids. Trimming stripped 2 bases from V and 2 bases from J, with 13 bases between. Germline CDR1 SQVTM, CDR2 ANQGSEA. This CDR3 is CSVERGSGPGNTIYF. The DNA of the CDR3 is TGCAGCGTTGAACGAGGATCGGGGCCTGGAAACACCATATATTTT.

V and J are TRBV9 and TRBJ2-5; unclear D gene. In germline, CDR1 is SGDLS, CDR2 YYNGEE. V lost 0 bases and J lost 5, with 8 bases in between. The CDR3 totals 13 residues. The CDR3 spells CASSVDTVETQYF. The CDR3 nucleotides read TGTGCCAGCAGCGTAGATACGGTGGAGACCCAGTACTTC.

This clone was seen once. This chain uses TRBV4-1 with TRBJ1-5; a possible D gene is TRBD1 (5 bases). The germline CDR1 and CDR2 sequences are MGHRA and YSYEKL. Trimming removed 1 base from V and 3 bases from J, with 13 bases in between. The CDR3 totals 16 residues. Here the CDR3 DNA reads TGCGCCAGCAGCCAAGCGGCGACAGTGCCCAATCAGCCCCAGCATTTT. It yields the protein CASSQAATVPNQPQHF.

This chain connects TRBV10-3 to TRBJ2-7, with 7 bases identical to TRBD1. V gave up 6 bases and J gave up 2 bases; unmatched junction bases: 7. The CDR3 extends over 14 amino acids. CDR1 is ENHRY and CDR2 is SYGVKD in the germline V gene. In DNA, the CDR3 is TGTGCCATCAGATTCGACAGGGACCCCTACGAGCAGTACTTC. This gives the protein CAIRFDRDPYEQYF.

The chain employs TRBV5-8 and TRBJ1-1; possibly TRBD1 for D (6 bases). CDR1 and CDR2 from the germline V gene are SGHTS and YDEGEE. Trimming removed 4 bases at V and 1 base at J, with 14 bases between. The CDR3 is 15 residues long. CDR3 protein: CASSHTQGKNTEAFF. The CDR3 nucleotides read TGTGCCAGCAGCCATACTCAGGGGAAGAACACTGAAGCTTTCTTT.

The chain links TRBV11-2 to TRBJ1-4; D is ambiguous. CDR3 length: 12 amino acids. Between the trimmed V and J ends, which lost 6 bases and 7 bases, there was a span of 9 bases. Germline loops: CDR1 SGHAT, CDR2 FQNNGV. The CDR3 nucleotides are TGTGCCAGCAGAGTTCTGGGTGAAAAACTGTTTTTT. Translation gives CASRVLGEKLFF.

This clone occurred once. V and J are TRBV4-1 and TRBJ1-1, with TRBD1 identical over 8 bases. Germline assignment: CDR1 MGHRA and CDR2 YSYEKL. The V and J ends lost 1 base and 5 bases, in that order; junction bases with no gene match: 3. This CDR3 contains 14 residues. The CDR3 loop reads CASSQAQGETEAFF. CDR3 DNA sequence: TGCGCCAGCAGCCAAGCACAGGGGGAAACTGAAGCTTTCTTT.

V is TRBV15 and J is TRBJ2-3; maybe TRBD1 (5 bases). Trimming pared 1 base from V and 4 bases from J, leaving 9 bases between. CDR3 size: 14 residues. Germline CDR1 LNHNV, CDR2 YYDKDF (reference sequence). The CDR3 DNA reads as TGTGCCACCAGCAGAGGCAGGGTCGCAGATACGCAGTATTTT. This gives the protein CATSRGRVADTQYF.

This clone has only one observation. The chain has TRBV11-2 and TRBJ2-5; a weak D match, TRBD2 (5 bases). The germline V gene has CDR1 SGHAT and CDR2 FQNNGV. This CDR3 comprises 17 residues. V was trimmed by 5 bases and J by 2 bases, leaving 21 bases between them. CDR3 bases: TGTGCCAGCAGCCCGGATAGAGGAGGTAGATGGCAAGAGACCCAGTACTTC. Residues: CASSPDRGGRWQETQYF.

DNA for the CDR3: TGTGCCACCAGCAGAGACAGCTCTAGCTCCTACGAGCAGTACTTC. It is translated as CATSRDSSSSYEQYF. This chain uses TRBV15 with TRBJ2-7; D is uncertain. From germline, CDR1 is LNHNV and CDR2 YYDKDF (reference sequence). The length of the CDR3 is 15 residues. Trimming removed 0 bases from V and 0 bases from J, with 9 bases in between.

CDR3: CASSSLDYGYTF. The CDR3, as DNA: TGTGCCAGCAGCTCCCTTGACTATGGCTACACCTTC. The chain recombines TRBV7-8 with TRBJ1-2, with D unclear. The germline V gene has CDR1 SGHVS and CDR2 FQNEAQ. V lost 4 bases and J lost 3, with 6 bases in between. The CDR3 sequence is 12 residues long.

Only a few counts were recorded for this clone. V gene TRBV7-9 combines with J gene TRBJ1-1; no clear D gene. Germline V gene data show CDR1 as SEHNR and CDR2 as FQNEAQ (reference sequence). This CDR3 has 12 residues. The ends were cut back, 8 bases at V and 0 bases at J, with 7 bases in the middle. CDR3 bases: TGTGCCAGCGGATACATGAACACTGAAGCTTTCTTT. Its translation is CASGYMNTEAFF.

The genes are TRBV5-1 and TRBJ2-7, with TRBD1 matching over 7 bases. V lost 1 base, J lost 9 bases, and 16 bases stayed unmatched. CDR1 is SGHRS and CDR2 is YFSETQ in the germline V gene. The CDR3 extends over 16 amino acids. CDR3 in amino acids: CASSLNGPGTVRAQYF. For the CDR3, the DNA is TGCGCCAGCAGCTTGAATGGGCCCGGGACAGTTCGTGCGCAGTACTTC.

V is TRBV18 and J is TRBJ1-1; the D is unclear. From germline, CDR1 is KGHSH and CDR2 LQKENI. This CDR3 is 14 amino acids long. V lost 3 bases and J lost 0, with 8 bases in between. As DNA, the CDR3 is TGTGCCAGCTCACCGCTTGGGGTGAACACTGAAGCTTTCTTT. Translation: CASSPLGVNTEAFF.

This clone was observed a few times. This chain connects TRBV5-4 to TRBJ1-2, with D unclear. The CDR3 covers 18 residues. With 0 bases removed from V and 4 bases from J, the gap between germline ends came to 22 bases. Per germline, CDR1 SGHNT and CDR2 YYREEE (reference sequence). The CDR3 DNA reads TGTGCCAGCAGCTTGGAGCCCTCGCTGTTTTATCATGGCTATGGCTACACCTTC. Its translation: CASSLEPSLFYHGYGYTF.

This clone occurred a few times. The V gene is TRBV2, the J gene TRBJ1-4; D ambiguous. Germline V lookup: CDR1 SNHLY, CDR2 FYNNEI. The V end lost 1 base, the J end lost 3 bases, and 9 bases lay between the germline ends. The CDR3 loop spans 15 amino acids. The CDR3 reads CASSEGGMANEKLFF. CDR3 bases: TGTGCCAGCAGTGAAGGAGGGATGGCTAATGAAAAACTGTTTTTT.

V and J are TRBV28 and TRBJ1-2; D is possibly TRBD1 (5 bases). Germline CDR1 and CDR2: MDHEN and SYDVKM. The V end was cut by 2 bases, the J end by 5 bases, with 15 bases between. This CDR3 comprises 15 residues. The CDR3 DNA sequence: TGTGCCAGCAGTTTAGCGTGGGGGGGGAGTTATGGCTACACCTTC. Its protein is CASSLAWGGSYGYTF.

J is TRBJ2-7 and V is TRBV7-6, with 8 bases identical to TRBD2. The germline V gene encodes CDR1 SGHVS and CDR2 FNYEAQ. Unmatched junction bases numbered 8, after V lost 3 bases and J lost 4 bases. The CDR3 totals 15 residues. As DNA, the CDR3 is TGTGCCAGCAGCTTCGGTGCGGGGGGTAGGTACGAGCAGTACTTC. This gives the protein CASSFGAGGRYEQYF. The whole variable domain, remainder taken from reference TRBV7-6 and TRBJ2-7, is GAGVSQSPRYKVTKRGQDVALRCDPISGHVSLYWYRQALGQGPEFLTYFNYEAQQDKSGLPNDRFSAERPEGSISTLTIQRTEQRDSAMYRCASSFGAGGRYEQYFGPGTRLTVT.